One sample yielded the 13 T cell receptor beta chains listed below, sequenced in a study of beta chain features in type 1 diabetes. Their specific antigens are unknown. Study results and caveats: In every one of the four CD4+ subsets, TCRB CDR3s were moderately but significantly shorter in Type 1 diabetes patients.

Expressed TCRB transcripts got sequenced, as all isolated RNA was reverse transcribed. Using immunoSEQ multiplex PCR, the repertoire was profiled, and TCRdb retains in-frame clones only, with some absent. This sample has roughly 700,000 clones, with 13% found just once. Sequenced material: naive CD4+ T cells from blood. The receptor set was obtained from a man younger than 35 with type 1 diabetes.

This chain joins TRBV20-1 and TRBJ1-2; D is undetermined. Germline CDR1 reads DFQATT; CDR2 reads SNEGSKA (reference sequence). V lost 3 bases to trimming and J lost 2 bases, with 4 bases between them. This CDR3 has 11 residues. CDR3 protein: CSARLNYGYTF. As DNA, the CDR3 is TGCAGTGCTAGGCTGAACTATGGCTACACCTTC.

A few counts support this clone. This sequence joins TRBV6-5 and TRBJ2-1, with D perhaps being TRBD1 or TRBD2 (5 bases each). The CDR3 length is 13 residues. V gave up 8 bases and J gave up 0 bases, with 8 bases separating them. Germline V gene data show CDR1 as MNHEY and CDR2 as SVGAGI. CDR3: CASGDHSYNEQFF. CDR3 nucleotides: TGTGCCAGCGGGGACCACTCCTACAATGAGCAGTTCTTC.

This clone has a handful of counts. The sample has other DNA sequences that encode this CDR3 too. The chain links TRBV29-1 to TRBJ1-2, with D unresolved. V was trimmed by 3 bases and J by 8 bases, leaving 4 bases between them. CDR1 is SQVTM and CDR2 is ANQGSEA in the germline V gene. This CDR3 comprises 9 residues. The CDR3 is CSVEEGYTF. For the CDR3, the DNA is TGCAGCGTTGAGGAAGGCTACACCTTC.

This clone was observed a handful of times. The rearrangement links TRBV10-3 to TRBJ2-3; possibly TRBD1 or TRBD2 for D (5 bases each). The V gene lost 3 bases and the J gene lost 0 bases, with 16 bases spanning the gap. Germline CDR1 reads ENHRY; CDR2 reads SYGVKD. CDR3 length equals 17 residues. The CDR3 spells CAISDPRQRESTDTQYF. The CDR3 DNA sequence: TGTGCCATCAGTGACCCCCGACAGAGGGAGAGCACAGATACGCAGTATTTT.

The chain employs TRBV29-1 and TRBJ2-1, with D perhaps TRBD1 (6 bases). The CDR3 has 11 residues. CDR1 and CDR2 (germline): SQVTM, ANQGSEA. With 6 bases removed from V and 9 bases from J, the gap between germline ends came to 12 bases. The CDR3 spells CSVDRRGEQFF. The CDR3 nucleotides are TGCAGCGTAGACAGGCGTGGTGAGCAGTTCTTC.

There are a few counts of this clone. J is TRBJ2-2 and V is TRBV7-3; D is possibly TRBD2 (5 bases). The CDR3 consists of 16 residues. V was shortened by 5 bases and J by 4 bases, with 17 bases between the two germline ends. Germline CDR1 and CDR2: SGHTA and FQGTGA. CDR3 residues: CASSPRGFVGTGELFF. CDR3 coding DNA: TGTGCCAGCAGCCCAAGAGGGTTTGTTGGCACCGGGGAGCTGTTTTTT.

The CDR3 coding sequence is TGTGCCAGCAGTTTGCGGGGCCATACCACAGATACGCAGTATTTT. As protein: CASSLRGHTTDTQYF. The chain is built from TRBV28 and TRBJ2-3; the D gene is possibly TRBD2 (6 bases). The ends were cut back, 3 bases at V and 2 bases at J, with 12 bases in the middle. The CDR3 extends over 15 amino acids. Germline assignment: CDR1 MDHEN and CDR2 SYDVKM.

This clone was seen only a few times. The CDR3 nucleotides are TGTGCCAGCACCTTGGGGGACCGAAGCTATGGCTACACCTTC. Translation: CASTLGDRSYGYTF. The V and J genes are TRBV28 and TRBJ1-2, with D tentatively TRBD1 (5 bases). This CDR3 region has 14 residues. Trimming took off 7 bases at V and 4 bases at J, with 16 bases between the two ends. CDR1 and CDR2 (germline): MDHEN, SYDVKM.

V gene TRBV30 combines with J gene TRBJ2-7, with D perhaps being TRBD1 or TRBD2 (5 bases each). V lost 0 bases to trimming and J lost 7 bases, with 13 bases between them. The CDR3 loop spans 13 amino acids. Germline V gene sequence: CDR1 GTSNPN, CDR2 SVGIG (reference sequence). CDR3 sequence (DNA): TGTGCCTGGAGTGTAGGGGACCCCTGGGAGCAGTACTTC. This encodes CAWSVGDPWEQYF.

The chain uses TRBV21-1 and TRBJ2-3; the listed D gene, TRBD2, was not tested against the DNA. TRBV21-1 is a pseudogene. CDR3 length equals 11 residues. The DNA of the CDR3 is TGTGCCAGCAGCCCTGTCGTTACGCAGTATTTT. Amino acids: CASSPVVTQYF.

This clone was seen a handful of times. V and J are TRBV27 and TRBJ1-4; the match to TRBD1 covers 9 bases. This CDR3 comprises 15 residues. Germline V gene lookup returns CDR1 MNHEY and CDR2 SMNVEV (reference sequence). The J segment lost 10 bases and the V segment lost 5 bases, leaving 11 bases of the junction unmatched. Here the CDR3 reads CASSRLQGARGKLFF. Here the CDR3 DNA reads TGTGCCAGCAGTAGATTACAGGGGGCGCGGGGAAAACTGTTTTTT. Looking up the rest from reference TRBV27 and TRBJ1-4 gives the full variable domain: EAQVTQNPRYLITVTGKKLTVTCSQNMNHEYMSWYRQDPGLGLRQIYYSMNVEVTDKGDVPEGYKVSRKEKRNFPLILESPSPNQTSLYFCASSRLQGARGKLFFGSGTQLSVL.

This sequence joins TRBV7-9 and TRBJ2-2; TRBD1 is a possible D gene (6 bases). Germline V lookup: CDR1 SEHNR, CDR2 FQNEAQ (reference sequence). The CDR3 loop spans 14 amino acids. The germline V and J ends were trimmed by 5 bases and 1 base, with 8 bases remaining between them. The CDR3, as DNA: TGTGCCAGCAGCATGACAGGGAACACCGGGGAGCTGTTTTTT. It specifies CASSMTGNTGELFF.

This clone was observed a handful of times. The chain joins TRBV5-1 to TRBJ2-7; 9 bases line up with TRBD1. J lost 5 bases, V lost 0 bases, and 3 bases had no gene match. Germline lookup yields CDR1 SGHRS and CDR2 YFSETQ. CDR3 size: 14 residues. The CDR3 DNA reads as TGCGCCAGCAGCTTGGAGGGACAGGGCGACGAGCAGTACTTC. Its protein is CASSLEGQGDEQYF.